The 18 T cell receptor beta chains listed next were all sequenced from one sample in a study of blood T cell repertoires in COVID-19. TCRdb's table, derived via immunoSEQ multiplex PCR, lists solely in-frame clones and lacks some. The sample has 180,000 or so clones, over 70% seen once. Sample: PBMCs or T cells enriched from blood (not recorded which). These receptors were taken from a woman aged 50 to 65 in a cohort exposed to, infected with or recovered from COVID-19 (not recorded which).

V is TRBV24-1 and J is TRBJ1-4; 9 bases align to TRBD1. The CDR3 contains 13 residues. Germline V gene sequence: CDR1 KGHDR, CDR2 SFDVKD. J gave up 7 bases and V 10 bases, and 6 bases lay outside the gene matches. CDR3 in DNA: TGTGCCACGAGGGGACAGGGATGTGAAAAACTGTTTTTT. As protein: CATRGQGCEKLFF.

The J gene is TRBJ1-2, the V gene TRBV4-2, with TRBD1 matching 7 bases. The V and J ends lost 0 bases and 4 bases, in that order; junction bases with no gene match: 17. Per the germline V gene, CDR1 is LGHNA and CDR2 is YNFKEQ. The length of the CDR3 is 19 residues. CDR3: CASSQERLGGRASSYGYTF. The CDR3 DNA reads as TGTGCCAGCAGCCAAGAAAGGCTAGGGGGCAGGGCTTCGAGCTATGGCTACACCTTC.

The chain employs TRBV5-1 and TRBJ2-1, with 7 bases aligning to TRBD2. CDR3 length equals 15 residues. With V trimmed by 4 bases and J by 1 base, 5 bases remained unmatched. Germline V gene lookup returns CDR1 SGHRS and CDR2 YFSETQ. In DNA form, the CDR3 reads TGCGCCAGCAGCGTAAGACTAGCATCCTACAATGAGCAGTTCTTC. Encoded protein: CASSVRLASYNEQFF. Variable domain in full (rest from reference TRBV5-1 and TRBJ2-1): KAGVTQTPRYLIKTRGQQVTLSCSPISGHRSVSWYQQTPGQGLQFLFEYFSETQRNKGNFPGRFSGRQFSNSRSEMNVSTLELGDSALYLCASSVRLASYNEQFFGPGTRLTVL.

V is TRBV28 and J is TRBJ2-1; maybe TRBD1 (5 bases). Deletions cut 6 bases from V and 7 bases from J, with 19 bases between. The V gene's germline CDR1 is MDHEN and CDR2 SYDVKM. The CDR3 has 15 amino acids. The CDR3 sequence is CASSILGANGNEQFF. As DNA, the CDR3 is TGTGCCAGCAGCATCTTAGGGGCGAATGGGAATGAGCAGTTCTTC.

The chain employs TRBV7-3 and TRBJ2-7, with a weak D call TRBD1 (5 bases). The CDR3 extends over 12 amino acids. The V gene lost 4 bases and the J gene lost 6 bases, with 10 bases spanning the gap. Germline V gene data show CDR1 as SGHTA and CDR2 as FQGTGA. The CDR3 nucleotides read TGTGCCAGCAGCTCGGCCCAGGGCGAGCAGTACTTC. Amino acid sequence: CASSSAQGEQYF.

This clone turned up a few times. The V and J genes are TRBV28 and TRBJ2-2, with D possibly being TRBD1 (5 bases). The length of the CDR3 is 14 residues. The germline CDR1 and CDR2 sequences are MDHEN and SYDVKM. V was clipped by 6 bases and J by 1 base, with 9 bases between them. CDR3 in amino acids: CASREQGNTGELFF. In DNA, the CDR3 is TGTGCCAGCAGGGAGCAGGGGAACACCGGGGAGCTGTTTTTT.

This sequence joins TRBV19 and TRBJ1-2; D might be TRBD1 (6 bases). Trimming cost V 3 bases and J 0 bases, with 11 bases left between them. The CDR3 sequence is 15 residues long. Per the germline V gene, CDR1 is LNHDA and CDR2 is SQIVND (reference sequence). The CDR3 is CASSIEGTTNYGYTF. Here the CDR3 DNA reads TGTGCCAGTAGTATCGAGGGGACAACTAACTATGGCTACACCTTC.

The chain couples TRBV13 to TRBJ2-7, with 8 bases lining up with TRBD1. Per the germline V gene, CDR1 is PRHDT and CDR2 is FYEKMQ (reference sequence). V lost 5 bases and J lost 2; bases outside the gene matches: 5. The CDR3 sequence is 14 residues long. The CDR3, as DNA: TGTGCCAGCAGCCGCGACAGGGGTACCTACGAGCAGTACTTC. It yields the protein CASSRDRGTYEQYF.

The chain uses TRBV11-3 and TRBJ2-1, with TRBD1 matching over 9 bases. The germline CDR1 and CDR2 sequences are SGHNT and YENEEA. The V segment lost 1 base and the J segment 5 bases; nucleotides outside the gene matches: 3. This CDR3 has 15 amino acids. For the CDR3, the DNA is TGTGCCAGCAGCTTAGTGGGACAGGGCAACAATGAGCAGTTCTTC. It is translated as CASSLVGQGNNEQFF.

CDR3 sequence reads: CASSFDATTDTQYF. The CDR3 DNA reads as TGCGCCAGCAGCTTTGATGCTACTACAGATACGCAGTATTTT. The genes are TRBV5-1 and TRBJ2-3, with D unresolved. The CDR3 contains 14 residues. Germline assignment: CDR1 SGHRS and CDR2 YFSETQ. V was clipped by 2 bases and J by 3 bases, with 10 bases between them.

This clone was detected a few times. The J gene is TRBJ1-1, the V gene TRBV7-3, with 9 bases that match TRBD1. Germline CDR1 reads SGHTA; CDR2 reads FQGTGA. The CDR3 is 14 residues long. V was pared by 3 bases and J by 5 bases, with 4 bases of the junction left unmatched. The CDR3 coding sequence is TGTGCCAGCAGCTTGAGGACAGGGGTAACTGAAGCTTTCTTT. Its translation is CASSLRTGVTEAFF.

The chain couples TRBV4-3 to TRBJ2-3; 7 nucleotides match TRBD2. V shed 4 bases and J 2 bases; nucleotides not matched to a gene: 3. Germline values: CDR1 LGHNA, CDR2 YSLEER. The CDR3 runs 14 residues. The CDR3 DNA reads as TGCGCCAGCAGCCCAGCGGGGCCCACAGATACGCAGTATTTT. Its protein product is CASSPAGPTDTQYF.

The chain uses TRBV19 and TRBJ1-1; D is possibly TRBD1 (6 bases). The CDR3 length is 17 residues. From germline, CDR1 is LNHDA and CDR2 SQIVND (reference sequence). V was cut by 7 bases and J by 0 bases, with 21 bases left in between. The chain's CDR3 is CASTGAPYFNLNTEAFF. CDR3 nucleotides: TGTGCCAGTACAGGGGCCCCCTACTTTAATTTGAACACTGAAGCTTTCTTT. Full variable domain (missing parts from reference TRBV19 and TRBJ1-1): DGGITQSPKYLFRKEGQNVTLSCEQNLNHDAMYWYRQDPGQGLRLIYYSQIVNDFQKGDIAEGYSVSREKKESFPLTVTSAQKNPTAFYLCASTGAPYFNLNTEAFFGQGTRLTVV.

The sample holds a few counts of this clone. The chain employs TRBV4-3 and TRBJ2-2; D is unresolved. V lost 3 bases, J lost 2 bases, and 19 bases lay in between. Germline CDR1 LGHNA, CDR2 YSLEER. The length of the CDR3 is 18 residues. In DNA, the CDR3 is TGCGCCAGCAGCCAGGAGCCCCCCATGAAACCTAACACCGGGGAGCTGTTTTTT. As protein: CASSQEPPMKPNTGELFF.

The CDR3 spells CASSLLNSPLHF. Here the CDR3 DNA reads TGTGCCAGCAGCTTACTCAATTCACCCCTCCACTTT. This chain connects TRBV9 to TRBJ1-6; D gene ambiguous. Trimming took off 4 bases at V and 7 bases at J, with 6 bases between the two ends. There are 12 residues in the CDR3. Per germline, CDR1 SGDLS and CDR2 YYNGEE.

The chain is built from TRBV19 and TRBJ1-2, with 8 positions matching TRBD1. The CDR3 runs 16 residues. Per germline, CDR1 LNHDA and CDR2 SQIVND (reference sequence). Trimming at V came to 8 bases and at J to 5 bases, leaving 16 bases not matched to a gene. CDR3 DNA sequence: TGTGCCAGTGGTAACGAACTAGGACAGGGCGAATATGGCTACACCTTC. Amino acids: CASGNELGQGEYGYTF. Filled out from reference TRBV19 and TRBJ1-2, the complete variable domain reads DGGITQSPKYLFRKEGQNVTLSCEQNLNHDAMYWYRQDPGQGLRLIYYSQIVNDFQKGDIAEGYSVSREKKESFPLTVTSAQKNPTAFYLCASGNELGQGEYGYTFGSGTRLTVV.

The CDR3 region is CASSSEIAASMMEQFF. CDR3 DNA: TGTGCCAGCAGCTCCGAGATAGCGGCTTCAATGATGGAGCAGTTCTTC. The chain carries TRBV7-8 and TRBJ2-1; a weak D match, TRBD2 (6 bases). Germline values: CDR1 SGHVS, CDR2 FQNEAQ. V was cut by 4 bases and J by 10 bases, with 23 bases left in between. This CDR3 is 16 amino acids long.

This clone appeared a single time. CDR3 coding DNA: TGTGCCAGTAGTATAGGGGCCCCGCCGTCCTACGAGCAGTACTTC. It yields the protein CASSIGAPPSYEQYF. The gene calls are TRBV19 and TRBJ2-7, with D uncertain. This CDR3 is built from 15 residues. V lost 1 base, J lost 1 base, and 11 bases lay in between. Germline V gene sequence: CDR1 LNHDA, CDR2 SQIVND (reference sequence). Drawing the rest from reference TRBV19 and TRBJ2-7, the complete variable domain is DGGITQSPKYLFRKEGQNVTLSCEQNLNHDAMYWYRQDPGQGLRLIYYSQIVNDFQKGDIAEGYSVSREKKESFPLTVTSAQKNPTAFYLCASSIGAPPSYEQYFGPGTRLTVT.